A selection of T cell receptor beta chains follows, all from one sample in a study of lymphopenia after photon versus proton radiotherapy. Clones were read by immunoSEQ multiplex PCR, and TCRdb kept only the in-frame ones, dropping some. The table shows 15,000 to 20,000 clones, with about 92% occurring only once. The source was peripheral blood, collected from a patient treated with photon-based radiotherapy. These receptors all stem from a woman in her thirties or forties with cholangiocarcinoma. Each CDR3 is given with its conserved first and last residue. The D gene is left open where the match is weak. Size is omitted from some rows. Given values are once, few, many or a class for expanded clones.

TRBJ2-7	TRBD1	NA	TRBV6-5	TGTGCCAGCAGCAGGGGGTTCGAGCAGTACTTC	CASSRGFEQYF
TRBJ2-5	NA	NA	TRBV2	TGTGCCAGCCTAGGGGTAGAGACCCAGTACTTC	CASLGVETQYF
TRBJ2-3	TRBD1	NA	TRBV29-1	TGCAGCTTGCGGACCACAGGGGCTAGCACAGATACGCAGTATTTT	CSLRTTGASTDTQYF
TRBJ2-7	NA	NA	TRBV28	TGTGCCAGCAGCCGGGGACGTACCTCCTACGAGCAGTACTTC	CASSRGRTSYEQYF
TRBJ2-1	TRBD2	NA	TRBV10-2	TGCGCCAGCCCCGGGGGGGGAGAGCAGTTCTTC	CASPGGGEQFF
TRBJ1-2	NA	NA	TRBV6-1	TGTGCCAGCATGGCAGGGCGGACCTATGGCTACACCTTC	CASMAGRTYGYTF
TRBJ2-2	TRBD2	NA	TRBV4-1	TGCGCCAGCAGCCAAGAGTGGGACCTAGCGGTGAACACCGGGGAGCTGTTTTTT	CASSQEWDLAVNTGELFF
TRBJ1-1	TRBD1	NA	TRBV4-1	TGCGCCAGCAGCTACTACAGGGGGAAACACACTGAAGCTTTCTTT	CASSYYRGKHTEAFF
TRBJ1-4	TRBD1	NA	TRBV2	TGTGCCAGCAGTGAAGCCGCAGGGGGTAATGAAAAACTGTTTTTT	CASSEAAGGNEKLFF
TRBJ1-2	NA	few	TRBV10-1	TGCGCCAGCAGTCGCGCCCTTCATTCCTGCACCTTC	CASSRALHSCTF
TRBJ2-5	NA	NA	TRBV27	TGTGCCAGCAGTTCAAACGACGTATTTCAAGAGACCCAGTACTTC	CASSSNDVFQETQYF
TRBJ1-1	TRBD1	NA	TRBV30	TGTGCCTGGAGAGGACCGGGACAGGGGAAAACTGAAGCTTTCTTT	CAWRGPGQGKTEAFF
TRBJ1-2	NA	NA	TRBV30	TGTGCCTGGAGTGTAAGACAGGCTAACTATGGCTACACCTTC	CAWSVRQANYGYTF
TRBJ2-7	NA	NA	TRBV29-1	TGCAGCGTGCTAAGGGGTACCTACGAGCAGTACTTC	CSVLRGTYEQYF
TRBJ2-7	TRBD2	NA	TRBV10-1	TGCGCCAGCAGTGAGTCAGGACTAGCGGGAGGACACCGGGCCTACGAGCAGTACTTC	CASSESGLAGGHRAYEQYF
TRBJ1-1	NA	NA	TRBV30	TGTGCCTGGAGTGTCGGGGGAAACACTGAAGCTTTCTTT	CAWSVGGNTEAFF
TRBJ2-1	TRBD2	once	TRBV19	TGTGCCAGTAGTCCCTACGGACTAGCGGGAGGGCCGATCTCCTACAATGAGCAGTTCTTC	CASSPYGLAGGPISYNEQFF
TRBJ1-4	NA	NA	TRBV7-9	TGTGCCAGCAGCTTAGTGCGGGACCATGAAAAACTGTTTTTT	CASSLVRDHEKLFF
TRBJ1-1	NA	NA	TRBV6-4	TGTGCCAGCAGTCTGGGCACCGAGCTGGGTGCTTTCTTT	CASSLGTELGAFF
TRBJ2-7	NA	once	TRBV19	TGTGCCAGTAGTATAGGTCAGGGGGGGATCTACGAGCAGTACTTC	CASSIGQGGIYEQYF
TRBJ1-6	NA	NA	TRBV19	TGTGCCAGTGGTATGGGAGCCTATAATTCACCCCTCCACTTT	CASGMGAYNSPLHF
TRBJ2-7	NA	NA	TRBV7-9	TGTGCCAGCAGTCGCGAGGGGGGACTTCCCACCTACGAGCAGTACTTC	CASSREGGLPTYEQYF
TRBJ1-2	NA	NA	TRBV6-1	TGTGCCAGCACCTTGCCTGGGGGGGACTATGGCTACACCTTC	CASTLPGGDYGYTF
TRBJ1-1	TRBD1	NA	TRBV4-1	TGCGCCAGCAGCCTGAGAGAGGGGGCAGGTACTGAAGCTTTCTTT	CASSLREGAGTEAFF
TRBJ2-1	NA	NA	TRBV27	TGTGCCAGCAGTTCTACCGGCTCCTACAATGAGCAGTTCTTC	CASSSTGSYNEQFF
TRBJ2-2	NA	NA	TRBV25-1	TGTGCCAGCAGTGATATGGGGGGTATGGCCGGGGAGCTGTTTTTT	CASSDMGGMAGELFF
TRBJ1-1	NA	NA	TRBV28	TGTGCCAGCATAGGGTTCTCTGAAGCTTTCTTT	CASIGFSEAFF
TRBJ1-4	NA	NA	TRBV28	TGTGCCAGCAGCCACTTAAATGAAAAACTGTTTTTT	CASSHLNEKLFF
TRBJ1-6	TRBD1	NA	TRBV4-1	TGCGCCAGCAGCCCCAGACAGGGGGATAATTCACCCCTCCACTTT	CASSPRQGDNSPLHF
TRBJ2-3	NA	NA	TRBV18	TGTGCCAGCTCCCTACTAAACCACCGCACAGATACGCAGTATTTT	CASSLLNHRTDTQYF
TRBJ2-4	NA	NA	TRBV20-1	TGCAGTGCTCCCAGGGGGGACATTCAGTACTTC	CSAPRGDIQYF
TRBJ2-1	NA	NA	TRBV1	TGCACCAGCAGCCAGCCTAGCTCCTTAGGGGATGAGCAGTTCTTC	CTSSQPSSLGDEQFF
TRBJ1-1	NA	NA	TRBV4-2	TGTGCCAGCAGCCAAGGCGCGACAGTGAGCATTGAAGCTTTCTTT	CASSQGATVSIEAFF